This T cell receptor beta chain was sequenced in a study of low-dose radiotherapy and immunotherapy resistance in tumors. Study overall: Treatment consisted of nivolumab 240 mg every two weeks and ipilimumab 1 mg/kg every six weeks, given intravenously to patients.

This CDR3 has 14 amino acids. On this clonotype: The junction departs from the called germline gene at one end, perhaps through a read error.

Priming of first-strand cDNA relied on TRAV- and TRBV-specific primers (covering alpha and beta chains). The authors amplified TCRs for 15 to 25 PCR cycles with a constant-region primer and a V-primer adapter. mRNA, once isolated, was amplified by in vitro transcription. TCRdb re-called the reads through MiXCR, storing one row per CDR3 protein. Of fewer than 90,000 distinct CDR3 sequences in the sample, around 29% were seen once. Time point meaning: before trial treatment. Every donor's regimen consisted of nivolumab, ipilimumab, aspirin, low-dose cyclophosphamide and low-dose radiotherapy. The sequence was collected from a female donor with ovarian cancer. This specimen consisted of PBMCs, obtained before treatment. The chain employs TRBV5-3 and TRBJ2-1; D might be TRBD2 (5 bases). TRBV5-3 is an ORF for which the function is uncertain. The CDR3 nucleotides read TGTGCCAGCAGCTTGTTCCGGGGATTCAATGAGCAGTTCTTC. This sequence encodes CASSLFRGFNEQFF.